Listed here are 18 T cell receptor beta chains from one sample, sequenced in a study of cytomegalovirus exposure and HLA in healthy donors. The PCR contained 60 Vbeta and 13 Jbeta primers. Only in-frame clones appear in the TCRdb table, and some are missing; sequencing was by immunoSEQ multiplex PCR. The sample includes 200,000 or so clones, about 89% seen only once; the top ten take 1.3%. The sequenced material came from PBMCs. The source of these receptors is a man aged 25-40 years in good health and CMV-seronegative.

This chain uses TRBV18 with TRBJ2-1; TRBD1 matches at 7 bases. Unmatched junction bases numbered 8, after V lost 2 bases and J lost 4 bases. The CDR3 runs 16 residues. Germline values: CDR1 KGHSH, CDR2 LQKENI. DNA for the CDR3: TGTGCCAGCTCACCAGGTCGGACAGGCTTGTACAATGAGCAGTTCTTC. Translation: CASSPGRTGLYNEQFF.

The chain combines TRBV5-6 with TRBJ2-5; 13 bases fit TRBD2. V shed 3 bases, J shed 2 bases, and the junction held 4 bases outside the gene matches. Per germline, CDR1 SGHDT and CDR2 YYEEEE. The CDR3 sequence is 16 residues long. As DNA, the CDR3 is TGTGCCAGCAGCTCTACTAGCGGGGGGGGGCAAGAGACCCAGTACTTC. Translation gives CASSSTSGGGQETQYF.

The genes are TRBV7-2 and TRBJ1-5; a possible D gene is TRBD1 (6 bases). CDR3 length: 14 amino acids. CDR1 SGHTA and CDR2 FQGNSA come from the germline V gene. V shed 1 base and J shed 7 bases, with 11 bases lying between them. The CDR3 DNA reads TGTGCCAGCAGCTTAGAGGGGGTTTGGCAGCCCCAGCATTTT. It encodes CASSLEGVWQPQHF.

The chain combines TRBV27 with TRBJ1-5; D ambiguous. The CDR3 totals 16 residues. Germline loops: CDR1 MNHEY, CDR2 SMNVEV (reference sequence). Between the trimmed V and J ends, which lost 4 bases and 0 bases, there was a span of 13 bases. Here the CDR3 DNA reads TGTGCCAGCAGTTCTGCACAGACGTATAGCAATCAGCCCCAGCATTTT. Amino acid sequence: CASSSAQTYSNQPQHF.

This clone has a single count. The sample carries other DNA sequences with the same CDR3. The CDR3 nucleotides read TGTGCCAGCAGCTTGGGGGGAGGGGACACTGAAGCTTTCTTT. Translating gives CASSLGGGDTEAFF. The rearrangement joins TRBV7-9 to TRBJ1-1, with D possibly being TRBD1 (5 bases). The CDR3 sequence is 14 residues long. Trimming left V 3 bases short and J 3 bases short, with 11 bases between. Per the germline V gene, CDR1 is SEHNR and CDR2 is FQNEAQ (reference sequence). Using reference TRBV7-9 and TRBJ1-1 for the parts outside the CDR3, the full variable domain is DTGVSQNPRHKITKRGQNVTFRCDPISEHNRLYWYRQTLGQGPEFLTYFQNEAQLEKSRLLSDRFSAERPKGSFSTLEIQRTEQGDSAMYLCASSLGGGDTEAFFGQGTRLTVV.

V is TRBV19 and J is TRBJ1-4; possible D gene TRBD1, 5 bases. The V gene's germline CDR1 is LNHDA and CDR2 SQIVND (reference sequence). V lost 8 bases to trimming and J lost 7 bases, with 11 bases between them. The CDR3 is made up of 12 amino acids. Here the CDR3 DNA reads TGTGCCAGTGGCAGGGTGCGTGAAAAACTGTTTTTT. Amino acids: CASGRVREKLFF.

V is TRBV7-6 and J is TRBJ2-5; tentative D call: TRBD2 (5 bases). The J call could be wrong; TRBJ2-7 is a better fit for the DNA end. CDR3 length equals 16 residues. Germline-derived CDR1 and CDR2 are SGHVS and FNYEAQ. This CDR3 is CASSPQVQRTSYEQYF. The CDR3 nucleotides read TGTGCCAGCAGCCCCCAGGTCCAGCGGACCTCCTACGAGCAGTACTTC.

The chain couples TRBV7-9 to TRBJ2-1; 12 bases line up with TRBD1. The CDR3 length is 12 residues. Losses at the gene ends were 5 bases for V and 14 bases for J; bases not matched to a gene: 4. In germline, CDR1 is SEHNR, CDR2 FQNEAQ (reference sequence). Here the CDR3 reads CASSRDRGLEFF. Here the CDR3 DNA reads TGTGCCAGCAGCCGGGACAGGGGGCTAGAGTTCTTC.

The chain recombines TRBV6-5 with TRBJ1-2, with TRBD1 identical over 9 bases. This CDR3 comprises 14 residues. V lost 7 bases, J lost 4 bases, and 7 bases stayed unmatched. The V gene's germline CDR1 is MNHEY and CDR2 SVGAGI. The CDR3 DNA follows: TGTGCCAGCACCGAACAGGGGGCGGCCTATGGCTACACCTTC. This translates into CASTEQGAAYGYTF.

This chain joins TRBV7-2 and TRBJ1-5; D perhaps matches TRBD1 (5 bases). Germline-derived CDR1 and CDR2 are SGHTA and FQGNSA. This CDR3 has 13 amino acids. Trimming took 5 bases from V and 4 from J, leaving 9 bases between them. The CDR3 coding sequence is TGTGCCAGCAGCCAGCGACAGAATCAGCCCCAGCATTTT. It yields the protein CASSQRQNQPQHF. The full variable domain, with the rest looked up from reference TRBV7-2 and TRBJ1-5, is GAGVSQSPSNKVTEKGKDVELRCDPISGHTALYWYRQSLGQGLEFLIYFQGNSAPDKSGLPSDRFSAERTGGSVSTLTIQRTQQEDSAVYLCASSQRQNQPQHFGDGTRLSIL.

This chain uses TRBV2 with TRBJ1-2; 10 nucleotides match TRBD1. Germline loops: CDR1 SNHLY, CDR2 FYNNEI. This CDR3 contains 16 residues. With V trimmed by 8 bases and J by 2 bases, 11 bases remained unmatched. The CDR3: CASGDGTGAQNYGYTF. CDR3 DNA: TGTGCCAGCGGGGACGGGACAGGGGCCCAAAACTATGGCTACACCTTC.

V usage is TRBV18 and J usage is TRBJ1-3; D is unresolved. Trimming pared 3 bases from V and 8 bases from J, leaving 20 bases between. The CDR3 consists of 16 residues. Per the germline V gene, CDR1 is KGHSH and CDR2 is LQKENI. The chain's CDR3 is CASSPLQVFPSDTIYF. CDR3 bases: TGTGCCAGCTCACCTCTGCAGGTGTTTCCCTCGGACACCATATATTTT.

J is TRBJ1-1 and V is TRBV5-5; D uncertain. The CDR3 has 15 residues. V was shortened by 4 bases and J by 0 bases, with 13 bases between the two germline ends. Per the germline V gene, CDR1 is SGHKS and CDR2 is YYEKEE (reference sequence). The CDR3 is CASSPLEAMNTEAFF. CDR3 bases: TGTGCCAGCAGCCCATTGGAGGCCATGAACACTGAAGCTTTCTTT.

The rearrangement joins TRBV11-2 to TRBJ2-3, with D possibly matching TRBD2 (6 bases). Deletions cut 0 bases from V and 0 bases from J, with 16 bases between. CDR3 length: 18 residues. The V gene's germline CDR1 is SGHAT and CDR2 FQNNGV. CDR3 region: CASSLDRRGVPSTDTQYF. DNA for the CDR3: TGTGCCAGCAGCTTAGATAGGAGGGGAGTCCCTAGCACAGATACGCAGTATTTT.

The chain employs TRBV6-5 and TRBJ1-5, with 8 bases identical to TRBD1. The CDR3 extends over 14 amino acids. The junction had 7 bases not matched to a gene; V was cut back by 6 bases and J by 6 bases. Germline CDR1 and CDR2: MNHEY and SVGAGI. As DNA, the CDR3 is TGTGCCAGCAGCCCTAGACAGGGGACTCAGCCCCAGCATTTT. Residues: CASSPRQGTQPQHF.

CDR3 DNA sequence: TGTGCCAGCAGCTTAGGGCGAGGGGGTGAGCAGTTCTTC. Protein sequence: CASSLGRGGEQFF. The V call is TRBV7-8, the J call TRBJ2-1; D is perhaps TRBD1 (6 bases). Trimming removed 1 base from V and 9 bases from J, with 10 bases in between. The CDR3 length is 13 residues. The germline V gene encodes CDR1 SGHVS and CDR2 FQNEAQ.

This rearrangement joins TRBV7-2 to TRBJ1-4; perhaps TRBD1 as D (5 bases). The CDR3 is 12 residues long. V lost 2 bases and J lost 10, with 8 bases in between. Per germline, CDR1 SGHTA and CDR2 FQGNSA. The CDR3 region has the DNA TGTGCCAGCAGCTTAATCCAGGGAAAACTGTTTTTT. Translation gives CASSLIQGKLFF.

CDR3 protein: CASTETGEDEQYF. The CDR3 coding sequence is TGTGCCAGCACCGAGACAGGGGAGGACGAGCAGTACTTC. The chain joins TRBV27 to TRBJ2-7; TRBD1 agrees at 8 bases. CDR3 length: 13 amino acids. J gave up 5 bases and V 7 bases, and 7 bases lay outside the gene matches. The germline gives CDR1 MNHEY, CDR2 SMNVEV (reference sequence).